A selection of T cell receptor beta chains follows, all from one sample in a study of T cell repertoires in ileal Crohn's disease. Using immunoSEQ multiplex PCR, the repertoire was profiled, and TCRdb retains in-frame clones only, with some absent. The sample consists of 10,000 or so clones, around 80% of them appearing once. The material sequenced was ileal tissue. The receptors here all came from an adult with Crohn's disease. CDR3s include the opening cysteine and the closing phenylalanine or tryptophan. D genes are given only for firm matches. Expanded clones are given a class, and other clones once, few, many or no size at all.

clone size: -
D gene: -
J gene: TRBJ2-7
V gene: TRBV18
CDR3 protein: CASSPPQGGPYEQYF
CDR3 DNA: TGTGCCAGCTCACCACCGCAGGGCGGACCCTACGAGCAGTACTTC

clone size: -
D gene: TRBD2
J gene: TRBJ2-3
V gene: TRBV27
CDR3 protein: CASRAGQLAGGTQYF
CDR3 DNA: TGTGCCAGCAGGGCGGGACAGCTAGCGGGAGGTACGCAGTATTTT

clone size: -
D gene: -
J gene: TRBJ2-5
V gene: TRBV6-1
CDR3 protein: CASSEAAFTRAEETQYF
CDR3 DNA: TGTGCCAGCAGTGAAGCAGCCTTTACCAGGGCGGAAGAGACCCAGTACTTC

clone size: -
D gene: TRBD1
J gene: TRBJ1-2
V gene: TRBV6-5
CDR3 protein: CASSSIWTGSYGYTF
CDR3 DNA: TGTGCCAGCAGTTCTATCTGGACAGGATCCTATGGCTACACCTTC

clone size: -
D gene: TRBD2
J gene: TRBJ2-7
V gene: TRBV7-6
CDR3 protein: CASSLTSGPYYEQYF
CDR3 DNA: TGTGCCAGCAGCTTGACTAGCGGGCCATACTACGAGCAGTACTTC

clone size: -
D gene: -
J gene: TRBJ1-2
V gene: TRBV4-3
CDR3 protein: CASSQDTNREYGYTF
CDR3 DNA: TGCGCCAGCAGCCAAGATACGAACAGGGAATATGGCTACACCTTC

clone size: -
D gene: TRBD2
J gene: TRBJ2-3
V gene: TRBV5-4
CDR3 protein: CASSFAGGTTDTQYF
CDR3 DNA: TGTGCCAGCAGCTTCGCGGGGGGCACCACAGATACGCAGTATTTT

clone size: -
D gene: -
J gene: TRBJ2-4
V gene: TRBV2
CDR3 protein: CASSERLGGINIQYF
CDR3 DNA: TGTGCCAGCAGTGAGAGGTTGGGGGGTATAAACATTCAGTACTTC

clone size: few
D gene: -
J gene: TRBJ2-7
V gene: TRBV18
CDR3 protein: CASSPAVTYEQYF
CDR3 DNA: TGTGCCAGCTCACCAGCGGTTACCTACGAGCAGTACTTC

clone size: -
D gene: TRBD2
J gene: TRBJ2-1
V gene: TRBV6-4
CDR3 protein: CASSRGGIYNEQFF
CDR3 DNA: TGTGCCAGCAGCCGGGGGGGCATATACAATGAGCAGTTCTTC

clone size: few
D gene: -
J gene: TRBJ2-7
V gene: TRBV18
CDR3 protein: CASSPAQGGSYEQYF
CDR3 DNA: TGTGCCAGCTCACCAGCCCAGGGGGGCTCCTACGAGCAGTACTTC

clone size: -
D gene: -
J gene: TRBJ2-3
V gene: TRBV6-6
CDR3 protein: CASSPDRPRDTQYF
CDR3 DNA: TGTGCCAGCAGTCCCGACAGGCCCCGAGATACGCAGTATTTT

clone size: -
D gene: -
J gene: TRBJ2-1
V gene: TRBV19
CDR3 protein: CASVEGSPHNEQFF
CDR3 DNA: TGTGCCAGCGTCGAGGGTTCCCCGCACAATGAGCAGTTCTTC

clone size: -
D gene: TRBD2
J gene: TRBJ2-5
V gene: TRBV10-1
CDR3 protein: CASSESGLGRKTQYF
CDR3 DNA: TGCGCCAGCAGTGAGTCGGGACTAGGCCGGAAGACCCAGTACTTC

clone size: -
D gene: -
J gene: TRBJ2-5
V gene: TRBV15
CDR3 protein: CATSRSEETQYF
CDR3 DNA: TGTGCCACCAGCAGGTCGGAGGAGACCCAGTACTTC

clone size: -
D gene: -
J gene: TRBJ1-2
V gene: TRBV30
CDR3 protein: CAWSVGENYGYTF
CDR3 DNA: TGTGCCTGGAGTGTCGGAGAGAACTATGGCTACACCTTC